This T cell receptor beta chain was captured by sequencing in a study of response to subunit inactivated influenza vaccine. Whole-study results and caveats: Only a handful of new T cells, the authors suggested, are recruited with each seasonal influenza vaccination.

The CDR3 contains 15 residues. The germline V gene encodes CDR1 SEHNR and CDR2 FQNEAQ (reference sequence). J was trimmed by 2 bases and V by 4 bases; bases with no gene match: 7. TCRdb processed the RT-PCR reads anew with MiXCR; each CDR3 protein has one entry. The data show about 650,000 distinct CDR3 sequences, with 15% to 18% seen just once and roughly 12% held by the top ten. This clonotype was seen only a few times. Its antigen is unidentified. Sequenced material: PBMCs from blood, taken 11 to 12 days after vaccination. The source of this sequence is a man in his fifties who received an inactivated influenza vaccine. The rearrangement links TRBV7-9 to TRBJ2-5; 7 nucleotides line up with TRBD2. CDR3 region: CASSSGGLQQETQYF. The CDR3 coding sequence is TGTGCCAGCAGCTCCGGGGGACTACAGCAAGAGACCCAGTACTTC.